This T cell receptor beta chain was obtained from a study of neurological immune-mediated disorders. A single record per CDR3 protein comes from TCRdb applying MiXCR to the 5' RACE reads. The table shows 66,000 or so distinct CDR3 sequences, with nearly 3.5% occurring only once. The CDR3 length is 15 residues. Looked up from germline, CDR1 is SGHRS and CDR2 is YFSETQ. V gave up 2 bases and J gave up 5 bases; unmatched junction bases: 2. This clonotype was counted ten times or more. Material: PBMCs. The source of this sequence is a man in his forties or fifties with multiple sclerosis. The rearrangement links TRBV5-1 to TRBJ2-1, with TRBD2 matching over 12 bases. CDR3: CASSFLAGGNNEQFF. The CDR3 DNA is TGCGCCAGCAGCTTCCTAGCGGGGGGGAACAATGAGCAGTTCTTC.